This T cell receptor beta chain was obtained from a study of blood T cell repertoires in COVID-19. Only in-frame clones appear in the TCRdb table, and some are missing; sequencing was by immunoSEQ multiplex PCR. Of about 480,000 clones listed, around 88% are singletons. Input material: peripheral blood. The source of this sequence is a woman aged 25 to 39 with acute or convalescent COVID-19.

Here the CDR3 reads CASTLGWGQGFDGYTF. The CDR3 DNA follows: TGTGCCAGTACTCTAGGCTGGGGACAGGGTTTCGACGGCTACACCTTC. This sequence joins TRBV19 and TRBJ1-2; 9 nucleotides agree with TRBD1. Germline CDR1 LNHDA, CDR2 SQIVND (reference sequence). After removal of 7 bases from V and 8 bases from J, the junction contained 17 bases not matched to a gene. This CDR3 is 16 amino acids long.